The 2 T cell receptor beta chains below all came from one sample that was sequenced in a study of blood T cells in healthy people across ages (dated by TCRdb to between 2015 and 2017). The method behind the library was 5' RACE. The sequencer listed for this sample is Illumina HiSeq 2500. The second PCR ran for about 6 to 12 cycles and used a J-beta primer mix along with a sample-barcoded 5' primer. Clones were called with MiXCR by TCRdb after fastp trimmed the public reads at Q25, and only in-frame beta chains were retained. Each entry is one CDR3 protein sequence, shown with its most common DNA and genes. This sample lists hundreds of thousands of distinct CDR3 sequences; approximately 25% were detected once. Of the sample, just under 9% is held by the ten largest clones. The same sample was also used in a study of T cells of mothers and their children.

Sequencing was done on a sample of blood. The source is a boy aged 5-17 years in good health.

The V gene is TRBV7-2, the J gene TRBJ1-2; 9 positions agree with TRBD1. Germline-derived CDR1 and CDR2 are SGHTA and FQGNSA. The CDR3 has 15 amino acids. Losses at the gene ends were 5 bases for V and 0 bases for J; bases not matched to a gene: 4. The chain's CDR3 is CASSVTGGTNYGYTF. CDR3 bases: TGTGCCAGCAGCGTAACAGGGGGCACTAACTATGGCTACACCTTC.

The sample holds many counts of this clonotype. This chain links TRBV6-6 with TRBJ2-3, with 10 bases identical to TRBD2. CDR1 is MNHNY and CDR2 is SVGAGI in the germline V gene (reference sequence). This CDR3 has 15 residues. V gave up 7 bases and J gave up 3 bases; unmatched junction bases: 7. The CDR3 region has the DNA TGTGCCAGCATCCGAGCTAGCGGGAGAACAGATACGCAGTATTTT. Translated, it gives CASIRASGRTDTQYF.